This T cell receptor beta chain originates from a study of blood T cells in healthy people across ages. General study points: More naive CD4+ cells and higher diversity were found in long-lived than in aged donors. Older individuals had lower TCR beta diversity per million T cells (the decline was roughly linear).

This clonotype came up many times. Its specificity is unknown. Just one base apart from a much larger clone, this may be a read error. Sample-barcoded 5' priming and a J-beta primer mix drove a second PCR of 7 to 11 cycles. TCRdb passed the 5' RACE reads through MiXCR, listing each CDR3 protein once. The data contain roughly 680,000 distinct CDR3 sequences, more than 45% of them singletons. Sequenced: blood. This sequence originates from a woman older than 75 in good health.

This chain's CDR3 is CASSVGFLGNIQYF. In nucleotides, the CDR3 is TGTGCCAGCAGTGTGGGATTCCTAGGGAACATTCAGTACTTC. The chain carries TRBV12-3 or TRBV12-4 and TRBJ2-4; D remains unclear. With 5 bases removed from V and 7 bases from J, the gap between germline ends came to 15 bases. The CDR3 consists of 14 residues.